The rows below give T cell receptor beta chains drawn from one sample of a study of CD8 T cells in ankylosing spondylitis. TCRdb reanalysed the 5' RACE reads using MiXCR and keeps one entry per CDR3 protein. This table has fewer than 250,000 distinct CDR3 sequences, roughly 18% appearing once. Sequencing was carried out using blood, either unsorted or a sorted T cell fraction (not recorded which). All receptors derive from a male donor with ankylosing spondylitis. Each CDR3 is given with its conserved first and last residue.

len: 12; j_gene: TRBJ1-1; v_gene: TRBV30; CDR3aa: CAWGSLNTEAFF
len: 17; j_gene: TRBJ2-2; v_gene: TRBV10-3; CDR3aa: CAISEPGHLKNTGELFF
len: 15; j_gene: TRBJ2-7; v_gene: TRBV4-3; CDR3aa: CASSQSSDQQSEQYF
len: 19; j_gene: TRBJ2-6; v_gene: TRBV13; CDR3aa: CASSFFRDRGAPGANVLTF
len: 14; j_gene: TRBJ2-1; v_gene: TRBV30; CDR3aa: CAWSRLAGVVEQFF
len: 14; j_gene: TRBJ2-1; v_gene: TRBV7-9; CDR3aa: CASSLGGARDEQFF
len: 15; j_gene: TRBJ2-6; v_gene: TRBV29-1; CDR3aa: CSVEGDSSGANVLTF
len: 15; j_gene: TRBJ1-5; v_gene: TRBV15; CDR3aa: CATSRDGGDNQPQHF
len: 13; j_gene: TRBJ1-2; v_gene: TRBV12-3/TRBV12-4; CDR3aa: CASSFPSDSFYTF
len: 16; j_gene: TRBJ2-3; v_gene: TRBV3-1; CDR3aa: CASSHPLGGVADTQYF
len: 15; j_gene: TRBJ2-7; v_gene: TRBV29-1; CDR3aa: CSVVGGDISSYEQYF
len: 14; j_gene: TRBJ1-1; v_gene: TRBV12-3/TRBV12-4; CDR3aa: CASSYLGRDTEAFF
len: 17; j_gene: TRBJ1-6; v_gene: TRBV10-2; CDR3aa: CASSVGPGDGLLSPLHF
len: 14; j_gene: TRBJ2-3; v_gene: TRBV7-2; CDR3aa: CASSQTGFTDTQYF
len: 15; j_gene: TRBJ2-3; v_gene: TRBV5-1; CDR3aa: CASSAGLAATDTQYF
len: 14; j_gene: TRBJ2-7; v_gene: TRBV9; CDR3aa: CASSVAGESAEQYF
len: 16; j_gene: TRBJ2-1; v_gene: TRBV4-3; CDR3aa: CASSQDLGQGWDEQFF
len: 13; j_gene: TRBJ1-2; v_gene: TRBV7-6; CDR3aa: CASSSQGTYGYTF
len: 13; j_gene: TRBJ2-1; v_gene: TRBV30; CDR3aa: CAWGDLQGNEQFF
len: 14; j_gene: TRBJ2-5; v_gene: TRBV29-1; CDR3aa: CSSLGDNPQETQYF
len: 15; j_gene: TRBJ2-7; v_gene: TRBV4-2; CDR3aa: CASSQDPAHQYEQYF
len: 15; j_gene: TRBJ2-1; v_gene: TRBV30; CDR3aa: CAWSVGGRVNNEQFF